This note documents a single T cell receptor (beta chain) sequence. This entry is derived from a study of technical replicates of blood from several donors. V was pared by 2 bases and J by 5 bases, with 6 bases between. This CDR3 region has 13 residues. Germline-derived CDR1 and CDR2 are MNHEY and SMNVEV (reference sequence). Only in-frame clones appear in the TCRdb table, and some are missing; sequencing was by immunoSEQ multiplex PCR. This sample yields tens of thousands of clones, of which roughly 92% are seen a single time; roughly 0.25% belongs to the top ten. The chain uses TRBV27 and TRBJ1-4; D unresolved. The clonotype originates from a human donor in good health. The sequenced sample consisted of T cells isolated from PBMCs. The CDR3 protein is CASSLLDNEKLFF. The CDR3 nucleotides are TGTGCCAGCAGTTTACTAGACAATGAAAAACTGTTTTTT.